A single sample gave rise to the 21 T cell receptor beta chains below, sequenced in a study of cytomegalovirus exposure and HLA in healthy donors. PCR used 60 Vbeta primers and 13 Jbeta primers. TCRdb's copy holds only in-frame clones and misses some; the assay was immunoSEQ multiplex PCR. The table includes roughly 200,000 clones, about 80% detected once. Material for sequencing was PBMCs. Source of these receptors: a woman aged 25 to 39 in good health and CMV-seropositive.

The CDR3 loop reads CASSLAGGNSYEQYF. In DNA form, the CDR3 reads TGTGCCAGTAGTCTCGCGGGGGGGAACTCCTACGAGCAGTACTTC. This sequence joins TRBV19 and TRBJ2-7; 9 nucleotides align to TRBD2. The CDR3 runs 15 residues. Germline values: CDR1 LNHDA, CDR2 SQIVND (reference sequence). V lost 5 bases to trimming and J lost 0 bases; unmatched junction nucleotides: 5.

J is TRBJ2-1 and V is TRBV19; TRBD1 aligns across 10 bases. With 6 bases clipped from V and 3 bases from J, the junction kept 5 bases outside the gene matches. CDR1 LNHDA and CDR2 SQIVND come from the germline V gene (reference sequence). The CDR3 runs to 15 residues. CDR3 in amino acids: CASRPGQGNYNEQFF. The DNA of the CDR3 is TGTGCCAGTAGGCCGGGACAGGGGAACTACAATGAGCAGTTCTTC.

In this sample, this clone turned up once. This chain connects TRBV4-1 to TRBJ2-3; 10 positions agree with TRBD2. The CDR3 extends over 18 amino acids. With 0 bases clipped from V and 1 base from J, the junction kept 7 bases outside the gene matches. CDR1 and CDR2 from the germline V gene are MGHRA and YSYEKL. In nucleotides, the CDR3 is TGCGCCAGCAGCCAAGATAGGAGCACTAGCGGGGGCACAGATACGCAGTATTTT. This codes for CASSQDRSTSGGTDTQYF.

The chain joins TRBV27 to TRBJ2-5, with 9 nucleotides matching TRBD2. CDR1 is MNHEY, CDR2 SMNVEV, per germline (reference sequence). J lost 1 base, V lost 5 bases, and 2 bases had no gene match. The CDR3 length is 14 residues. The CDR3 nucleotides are TGTGCCAGCAGTCGGACTAGCGCCCAAGAGACCCAGTACTTC. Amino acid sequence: CASSRTSAQETQYF.

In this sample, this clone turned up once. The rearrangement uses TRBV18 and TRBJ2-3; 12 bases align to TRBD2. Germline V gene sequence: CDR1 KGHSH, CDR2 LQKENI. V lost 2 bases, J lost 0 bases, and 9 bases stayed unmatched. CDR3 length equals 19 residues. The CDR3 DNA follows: TGTGCCAGCTCACCAAAGACTAGCGGGAGCGGGATCAGCACAGATACGCAGTATTTT. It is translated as CASSPKTSGSGISTDTQYF.

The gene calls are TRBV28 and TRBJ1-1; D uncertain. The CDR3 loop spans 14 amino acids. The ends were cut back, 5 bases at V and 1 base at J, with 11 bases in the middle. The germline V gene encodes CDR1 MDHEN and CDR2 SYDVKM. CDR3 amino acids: CASSPYTRNTEAFF. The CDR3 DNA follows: TGTGCCAGCAGTCCGTACACTAGGAACACTGAAGCTTTCTTT.

In DNA, the CDR3 is TGTGCCTGGAGTAGCGGCAATTGGAATAATTCACCCCTCCACTTT. Its translation is CAWSSGNWNNSPLHF. The rearrangement links TRBV30 to TRBJ1-6; no firm D call. CDR1 GTSNPN and CDR2 SVGIG come from the germline V gene (reference sequence). The CDR3 totals 15 residues. Trimming removed 2 bases at V and 5 bases at J, with 13 bases between.

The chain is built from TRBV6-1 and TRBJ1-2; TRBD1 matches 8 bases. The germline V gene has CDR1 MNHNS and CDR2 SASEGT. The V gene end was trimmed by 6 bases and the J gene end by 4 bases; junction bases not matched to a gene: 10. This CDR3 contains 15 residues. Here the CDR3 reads CASSPGQGPSYGYTF. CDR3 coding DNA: TGTGCCAGCAGCCCAGGACAGGGCCCTAGCTATGGCTACACCTTC.

CDR3 coding DNA: TGTGCCAGCAGCTTGGGCGGAAATAGACCCCAGCATTTT. Its translation is CASSLGGNRPQHF. The V call is TRBV5-4, the J call TRBJ1-5; D not resolved. Germline loops: CDR1 SGHNT, CDR2 YYREEE (reference sequence). This CDR3 spans 13 amino acids. Trimming took 0 bases from V and 10 from J, leaving 11 bases between them. Based on the CDR3 plus reference TRBV5-4 and TRBJ1-5, the full variable domain is ETGVTQSPTHLIKTRGQQVTLRCSSQSGHNTVSWYQQALGQGPQFIFQYYREEENGRGNFPPRFSGLQFPNYSSELNVNALELDDSALYLCASSLGGNRPQHFGDGTRLSIL.

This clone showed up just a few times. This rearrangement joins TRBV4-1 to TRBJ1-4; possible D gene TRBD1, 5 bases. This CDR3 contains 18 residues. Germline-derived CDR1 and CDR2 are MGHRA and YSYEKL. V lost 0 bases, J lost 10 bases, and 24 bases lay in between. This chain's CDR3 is CASSQEGGKTVVGGKLFF. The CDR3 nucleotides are TGCGCCAGCAGCCAAGAGGGGGGAAAGACAGTCGTGGGAGGAAAACTGTTTTTT.

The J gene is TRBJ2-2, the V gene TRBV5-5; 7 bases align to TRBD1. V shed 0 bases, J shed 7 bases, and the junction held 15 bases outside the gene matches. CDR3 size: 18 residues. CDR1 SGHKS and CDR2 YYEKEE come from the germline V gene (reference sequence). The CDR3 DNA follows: TGTGCCAGCAGCTTGGCTCCCCGGGACAGAACCCGAGGCGGGGAGCTGTTTTTT. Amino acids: CASSLAPRDRTRGGELFF.

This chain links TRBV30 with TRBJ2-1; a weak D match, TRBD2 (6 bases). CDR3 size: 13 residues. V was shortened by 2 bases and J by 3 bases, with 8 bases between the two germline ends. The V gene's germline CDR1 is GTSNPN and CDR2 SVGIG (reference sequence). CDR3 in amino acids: CAWSREIYNEQFF. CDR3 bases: TGTGCCTGGAGTCGGGAGATCTACAATGAGCAGTTCTTC.

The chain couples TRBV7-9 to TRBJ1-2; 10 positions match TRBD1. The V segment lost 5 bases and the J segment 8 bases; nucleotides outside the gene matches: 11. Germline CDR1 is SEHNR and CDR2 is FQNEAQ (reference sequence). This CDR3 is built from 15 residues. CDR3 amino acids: CASSPTRTGGGGYTF. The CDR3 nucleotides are TGTGCCAGCAGCCCGACCCGGACAGGGGGAGGGGGCTACACCTTC.

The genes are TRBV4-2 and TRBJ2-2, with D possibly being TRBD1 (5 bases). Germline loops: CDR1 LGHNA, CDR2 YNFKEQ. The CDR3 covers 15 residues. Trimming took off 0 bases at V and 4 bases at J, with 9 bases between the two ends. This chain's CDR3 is CASSQDTGVTGELFF. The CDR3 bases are TGTGCCAGCAGCCAAGATACAGGCGTCACCGGGGAGCTGTTTTTT.

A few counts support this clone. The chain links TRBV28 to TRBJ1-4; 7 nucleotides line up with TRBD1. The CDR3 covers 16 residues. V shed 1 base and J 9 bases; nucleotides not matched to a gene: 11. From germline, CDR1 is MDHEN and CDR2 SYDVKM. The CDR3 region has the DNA TGTGCCAGCAGTTTATCTTCGACAGGGCTTCTCCAAAAACTGTTTTTT. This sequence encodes CASSLSSTGLLQKLFF.

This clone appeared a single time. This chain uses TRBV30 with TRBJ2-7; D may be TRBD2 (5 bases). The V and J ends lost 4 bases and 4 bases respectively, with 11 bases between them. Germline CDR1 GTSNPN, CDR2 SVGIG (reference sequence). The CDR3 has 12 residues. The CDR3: CAWNLAQYEQYF. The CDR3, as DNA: TGTGCCTGGAATCTAGCCCAGTACGAGCAGTACTTC.

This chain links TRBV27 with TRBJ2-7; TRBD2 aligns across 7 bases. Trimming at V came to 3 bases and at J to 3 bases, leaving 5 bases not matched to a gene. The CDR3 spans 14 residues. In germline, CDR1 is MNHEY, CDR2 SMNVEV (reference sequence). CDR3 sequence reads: CASSFGIAGYEQYF. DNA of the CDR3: TGTGCCAGCAGTTTCGGCATAGCGGGCTACGAGCAGTACTTC.

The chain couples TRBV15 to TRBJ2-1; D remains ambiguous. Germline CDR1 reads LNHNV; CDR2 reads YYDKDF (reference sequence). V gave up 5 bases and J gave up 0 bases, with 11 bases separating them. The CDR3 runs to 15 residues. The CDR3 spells CATSVARVSYNEQFF. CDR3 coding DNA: TGTGCCACCAGCGTAGCTCGGGTCTCCTACAATGAGCAGTTCTTC.

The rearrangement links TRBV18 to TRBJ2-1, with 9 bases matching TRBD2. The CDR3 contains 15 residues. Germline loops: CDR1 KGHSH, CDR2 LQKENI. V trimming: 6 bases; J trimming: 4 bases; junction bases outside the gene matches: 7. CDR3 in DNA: TGTGCCAGCTCGCCTGGACTAGCGAGGTACAATGAGCAGTTCTTC. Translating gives CASSPGLARYNEQFF.

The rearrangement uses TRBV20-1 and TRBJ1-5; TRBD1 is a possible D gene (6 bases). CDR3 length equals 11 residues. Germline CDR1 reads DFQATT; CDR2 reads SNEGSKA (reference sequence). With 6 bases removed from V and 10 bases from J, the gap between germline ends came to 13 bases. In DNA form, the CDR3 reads TGCAGTGCCTCTCAGGACAGCCCCCAGCATTTT. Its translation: CSASQDSPQHF.

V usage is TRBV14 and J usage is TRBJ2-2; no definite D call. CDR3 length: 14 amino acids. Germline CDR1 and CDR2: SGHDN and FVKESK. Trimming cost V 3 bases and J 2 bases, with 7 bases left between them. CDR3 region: CASSQVANTGELFF. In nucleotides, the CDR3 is TGTGCCAGCAGCCAGGTGGCCAACACCGGGGAGCTGTTTTTT.